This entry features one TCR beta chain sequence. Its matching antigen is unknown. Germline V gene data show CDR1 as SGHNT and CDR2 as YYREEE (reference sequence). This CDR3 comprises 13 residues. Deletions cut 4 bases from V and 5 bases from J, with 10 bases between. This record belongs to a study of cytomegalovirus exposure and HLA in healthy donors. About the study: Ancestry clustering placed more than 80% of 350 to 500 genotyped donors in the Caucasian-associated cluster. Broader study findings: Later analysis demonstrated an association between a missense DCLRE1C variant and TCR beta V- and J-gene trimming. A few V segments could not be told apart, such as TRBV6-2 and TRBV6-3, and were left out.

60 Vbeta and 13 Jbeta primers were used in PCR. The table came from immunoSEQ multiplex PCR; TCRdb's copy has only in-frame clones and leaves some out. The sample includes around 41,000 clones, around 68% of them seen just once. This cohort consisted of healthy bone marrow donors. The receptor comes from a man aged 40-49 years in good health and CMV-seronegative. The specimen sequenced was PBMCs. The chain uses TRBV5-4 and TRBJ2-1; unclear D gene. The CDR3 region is CASSTGLNNEQFF. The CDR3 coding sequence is TGTGCCAGCAGCACTGGGCTAAACAATGAGCAGTTCTTC.